These 18 T cell receptor beta chains originate from one sample sequenced in a study of early T cells in non-severe SARS-CoV-2 infection. TCRdb redid the calling of the 5' RACE reads with MiXCR, one entry per CDR3 protein. Altogether about 110,000 distinct CDR3 sequences are present, 11% being singletons, with the ten largest covering 6.5% to 8%. Sequenced material: whole blood. The source is an adult who was a healthcare worker with PCR-confirmed SARS-CoV-2 infection or an uninfected control (not recorded which).

This clonotype was observed at least ten times. The chain employs TRBV20-1 and TRBJ2-7; weak D call: TRBD2 (6 bases). CDR1 DFQATT and CDR2 SNEGSKA come from the germline V gene (reference sequence). This CDR3 comprises 14 residues. V lost 6 bases, J lost 2 bases, and 17 bases lay in between. The CDR3 region has the DNA TGCAGTGCCCCCCTCGGAGGGGATACCTACGAGCAGTACTTC. Translation gives CSAPLGGDTYEQYF.

This clonotype occurred many times. The chain recombines TRBV7-9 with TRBJ1-1; D perhaps matches TRBD1 (6 bases). The CDR3 extends over 14 amino acids. The germline V gene has CDR1 SEHNR and CDR2 FQNEAQ (reference sequence). V lost 5 bases to trimming and J lost 4 bases, with 14 bases between them. The CDR3 spells CASSQTGGGTEAFF. In DNA form, the CDR3 reads TGTGCCAGCAGCCAGACAGGCGGGGGCACTGAAGCTTTCTTT.

This clonotype appeared a few times. The CDR3 reads CASSFIGSYEQYF. CDR3 in DNA: TGTGCCAGCAGCTTCATTGGAAGCTACGAGCAGTACTTC. The V call is TRBV7-2, the J call TRBJ2-7; D remains unclear. V lost 3 bases and J 3 bases, leaving 9 bases between the germline ends. Germline V gene sequence: CDR1 SGHTA, CDR2 FQGNSA. The CDR3 consists of 13 residues. Full variable domain (rest looked up from reference TRBV7-2 and TRBJ2-7): GAGVSQSPSNKVTEKGKDVELRCDPISGHTALYWYRQSLGQGLEFLIYFQGNSAPDKSGLPSDRFSAERTGGSVSTLTIQRTQQEDSAVYLCASSFIGSYEQYFGPGTRLTVT.

The gene calls are TRBV11-2 and TRBJ1-1; D unclear. Germline values: CDR1 SGHAT, CDR2 FQNNGV. The CDR3 runs 14 residues. V was cut by 1 base and J by 2 bases, with 8 bases left in between. The CDR3 nucleotides are TGTGCCAGCAGCTTAGGAGGAGGTAACACTGAAGCTTTCTTT. Protein sequence: CASSLGGGNTEAFF.

At least ten counts were recorded for this clonotype. V gene TRBV28 combines with J gene TRBJ2-3, with 7 bases fitting TRBD2. With V trimmed by 7 bases and J by 4 bases, 11 bases remained unmatched. CDR3 length: 15 residues. Germline V gene data show CDR1 as MDHEN and CDR2 as SYDVKM. The DNA for the CDR3 is TGTGCCAGCATGGCGGGAGACCTGGCGGCAGATACGCAGTATTTT. This translates into CASMAGDLAADTQYF.

The chain is built from TRBV12-3 or TRBV12-4 and TRBJ1-6; D is ambiguous. This CDR3 has 13 amino acids. The germline V and J ends were trimmed by 2 bases and 10 bases, with 9 bases remaining between them. CDR3 DNA sequence: TGTGCCAGCAGTTTAAACGGGGAATCACCCCTCCACTTT. Encoded protein: CASSLNGESPLHF.

This clonotype was detected a few times. This chain uses TRBV10-3 with TRBJ2-7; D gene unclear. Germline assignment: CDR1 ENHRY and CDR2 SYGVKD. The ends were cut back, 4 bases at V and 7 bases at J, with 11 bases in the middle. The length of the CDR3 is 12 residues. CDR3 amino acids: CAISGSGAEQYF. The CDR3 DNA reads TGTGCCATCAGTGGATCCGGAGCTGAGCAGTACTTC.

This clonotype showed up many times. The chain has TRBV11-2 and TRBJ2-3; perhaps TRBD2 as D (6 bases). Trimming shortened V by 1 base and J by 6 bases, and 20 bases separated the two germline ends. The CDR3 covers 17 residues. CDR1 is SGHAT, CDR2 FQNNGV, per germline. This chain's CDR3 is CASSLGFGGGRRDTQYF. The DNA of the CDR3 is TGTGCCAGCAGCTTAGGGTTTGGGGGAGGCCGAAGGGATACGCAGTATTTT.

The DNA for the CDR3 is TGTGCCAGCAGTTCCTTGAGGGAGACCCAGTACTTC. Translating gives CASSSLRETQYF. The chain is built from TRBV28 and TRBJ2-5; D not certain. This CDR3 has 12 amino acids. Germline V gives CDR1 MDHEN, CDR2 SYDVKM. V gave up 4 bases and J gave up 5 bases, with 8 bases separating them.

The chain employs TRBV5-1 and TRBJ2-5; D may be TRBD2 (5 bases). CDR1 is SGHRS, CDR2 YFSETQ, per germline. This CDR3 region has 13 residues. Deletions cut 3 bases from V and 2 bases from J, with 8 bases between. The chain's CDR3 is CASSSGWQETQYF. CDR3 nucleotide sequence: TGCGCCAGCAGCTCGGGGTGGCAAGAGACCCAGTACTTC.

In its sample, this clonotype was seen a few times. The J gene is TRBJ2-3, the V gene TRBV6-6; D assignment may be TRBD1 or TRBD2 (5 bases each). Trimming left V 4 bases short and J 2 bases short, with 13 bases between. CDR3 length: 15 residues. CDR1 and CDR2 from the germline V gene are MNHNY and SVGAGI (reference sequence). In DNA form, the CDR3 reads TGTGCCAGCAGTTCCCGGACCGGGGCCACAGATACGCAGTATTTT. This gives the protein CASSSRTGATDTQYF.

The V call is TRBV20-1, the J call TRBJ2-3; perhaps TRBD2 as D (6 bases). This CDR3 has 12 residues. Germline V CDR1 and CDR2: DFQATT, SNEGSKA (reference sequence). The germline V and J ends were trimmed by 1 base and 6 bases, with 8 bases remaining between them. The CDR3 loop is CSARGLVDTQYF. The CDR3 DNA follows: TGCAGTGCTAGAGGACTAGTGGATACGCAGTATTTT.

This clonotype appeared many times. J is TRBJ2-1 and V is TRBV20-1; TRBD2 might be the D (5 bases). Germline CDR1 DFQATT, CDR2 SNEGSKA (reference sequence). V lost 3 bases and J 1 base, leaving 10 bases between the germline ends. This CDR3 region has 14 residues. The CDR3 DNA follows: TGCAGTGCTAGTGCGCTAGCATCCTACAATGAGCAGTTCTTC. It is translated as CSASALASYNEQFF.

This clonotype was counted between two and nine times. The chain carries TRBV12-3 or TRBV12-4 and TRBJ2-3; 7 bases line up with TRBD1. This CDR3 has 13 amino acids. V gave up 5 bases and J gave up 4 bases; unmatched junction bases: 3. CDR3 loop: CASSLDRADTQYF. In DNA form, the CDR3 reads TGTGCCAGCAGTCTCGACAGGGCAGATACGCAGTATTTT.

This clonotype showed up just a few times. The CDR3 region has the DNA TGTGCCAGTAGTATTCAGGCTAGCGGGAGCACGGAGACCCAGTACTTC. Translation: CASSIQASGSTETQYF. This chain joins TRBV19 and TRBJ2-5; 10 bases align to TRBD2. The ends lost 3 bases at V and 5 bases at J; junction bases unmatched: 9. The germline V gene encodes CDR1 LNHDA and CDR2 SQIVND (reference sequence). The CDR3 is 16 residues long.

This clonotype was counted only a few times. The chain carries TRBV28 and TRBJ1-6, with a weak D call TRBD1 (5 bases). V lost 2 bases and J lost 11, with 13 bases in between. Germline CDR1 MDHEN, CDR2 SYDVKM. The CDR3 is 14 amino acids. CDR3 sequence reads: CASSLLGVSAPLHF. Here the CDR3 DNA reads TGTGCCAGCAGTTTACTGGGGGTTTCCGCACCCCTCCACTTT.

This clonotype was seen repeatedly, ten times or more. The chain recombines TRBV10-3 with TRBJ2-1, with TRBD2 identical over 15 bases. V shed 4 bases, J shed 6 bases, and the junction held 1 base outside the gene matches. There are 15 residues in the CDR3. CDR1 and CDR2 (germline): ENHRY, SYGVKD. CDR3 in amino acids: CAISGTSGRVNEQFF. In DNA, the CDR3 is TGTGCCATCAGTGGGACTAGCGGGAGGGTCAATGAGCAGTTCTTC.

The V gene is TRBV5-5, the J gene TRBJ2-1, with D perhaps assigned TRBD1 or TRBD2 (5 bases each). CDR1 and CDR2 from the germline V gene are SGHKS and YYEKEE (reference sequence). V gave up 1 base and J gave up 15 bases, with 17 bases separating them. The CDR3 has 13 amino acids. The CDR3 region has the DNA TGTGCCAGCAGCTTGCACCCGGGGCCACAAACGTTCTTC. Amino acids: CASSLHPGPQTFF.